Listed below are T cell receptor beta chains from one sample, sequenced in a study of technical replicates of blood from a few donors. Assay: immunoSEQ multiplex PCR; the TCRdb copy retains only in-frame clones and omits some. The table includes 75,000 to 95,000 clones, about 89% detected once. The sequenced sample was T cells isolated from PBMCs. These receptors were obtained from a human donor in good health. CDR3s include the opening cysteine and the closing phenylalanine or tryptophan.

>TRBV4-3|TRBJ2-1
CASSQDRGGRAWNEQFF
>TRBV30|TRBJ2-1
CAWGPGPAQFF
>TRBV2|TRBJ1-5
CASSYPVAEPQHF
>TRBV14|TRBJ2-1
CASSQGTGTGSYNEQFF
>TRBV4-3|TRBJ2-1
CASSQDQGGNEQFF
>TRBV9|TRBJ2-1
CASSGSNNEQFF
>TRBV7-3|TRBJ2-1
CASSLTREGRYEQFF
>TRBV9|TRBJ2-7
CASSAGGGIPSYEQYF
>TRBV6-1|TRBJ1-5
CASSERELKGNQPQHF
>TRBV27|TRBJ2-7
CATSGTPLYEQYF